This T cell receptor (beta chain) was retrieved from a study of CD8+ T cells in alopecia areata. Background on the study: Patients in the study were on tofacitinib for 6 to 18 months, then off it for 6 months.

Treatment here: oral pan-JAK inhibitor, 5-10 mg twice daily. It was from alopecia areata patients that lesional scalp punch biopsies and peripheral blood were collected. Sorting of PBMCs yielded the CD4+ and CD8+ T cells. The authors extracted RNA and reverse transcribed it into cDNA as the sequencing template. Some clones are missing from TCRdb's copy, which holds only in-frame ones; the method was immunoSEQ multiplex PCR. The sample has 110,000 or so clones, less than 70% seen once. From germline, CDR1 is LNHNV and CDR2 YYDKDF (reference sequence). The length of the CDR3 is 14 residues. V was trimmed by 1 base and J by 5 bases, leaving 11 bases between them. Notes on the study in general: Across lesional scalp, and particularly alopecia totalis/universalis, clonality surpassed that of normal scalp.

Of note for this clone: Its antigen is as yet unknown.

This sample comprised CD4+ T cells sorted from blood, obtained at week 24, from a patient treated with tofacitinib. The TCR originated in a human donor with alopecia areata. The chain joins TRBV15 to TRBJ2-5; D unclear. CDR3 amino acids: CATSRVGVEETQYF. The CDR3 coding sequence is TGTGCCACCAGCAGAGTTGGGGTTGAGGAGACCCAGTACTTC. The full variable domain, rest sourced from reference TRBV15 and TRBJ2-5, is DAMVIQNPRYQVTQFGKPVTLSCSQTLNHNVMYWYQQKSSQAPKLLFHYYDKDFNNEADTPDNFQSRRPNTSFCFLDIRSPGLGDTAMYLCATSRVGVEETQYFGPGTRLLVL.